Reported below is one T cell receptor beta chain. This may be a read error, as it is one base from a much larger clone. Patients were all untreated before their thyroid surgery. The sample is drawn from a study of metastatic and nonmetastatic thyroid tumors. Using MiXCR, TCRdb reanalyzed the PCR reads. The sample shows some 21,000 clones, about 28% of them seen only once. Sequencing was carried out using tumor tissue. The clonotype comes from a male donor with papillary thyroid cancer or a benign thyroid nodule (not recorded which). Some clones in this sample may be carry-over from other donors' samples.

The CDR3 DNA sequence: TGTGCCAGCAGCTCGTCTAGCGGGTTGACAGATACGCATTATTTT. This gives the protein CASSSSSGLTDTHYF. The chain couples TRBV5-4 to TRBJ2-3; TRBD2 matches 8 bases. This CDR3 spans 15 amino acids. Germline V gene sequence: CDR1 SGHNT, CDR2 YYREEE (reference sequence).